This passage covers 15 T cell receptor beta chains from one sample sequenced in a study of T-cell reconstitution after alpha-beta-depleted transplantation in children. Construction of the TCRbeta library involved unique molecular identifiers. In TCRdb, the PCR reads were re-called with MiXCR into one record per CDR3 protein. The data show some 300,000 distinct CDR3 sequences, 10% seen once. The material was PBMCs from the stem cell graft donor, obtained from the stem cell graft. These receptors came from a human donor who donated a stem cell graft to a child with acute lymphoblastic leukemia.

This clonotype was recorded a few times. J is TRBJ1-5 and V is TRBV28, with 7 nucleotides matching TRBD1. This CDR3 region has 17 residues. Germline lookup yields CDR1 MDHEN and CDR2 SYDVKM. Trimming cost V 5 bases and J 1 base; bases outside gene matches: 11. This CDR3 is CASSRGSRGPSNQPQHF. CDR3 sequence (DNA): TGTGCCAGCAGTAGGGGGTCAAGGGGGCCAAGCAATCAGCCCCAGCATTTT.

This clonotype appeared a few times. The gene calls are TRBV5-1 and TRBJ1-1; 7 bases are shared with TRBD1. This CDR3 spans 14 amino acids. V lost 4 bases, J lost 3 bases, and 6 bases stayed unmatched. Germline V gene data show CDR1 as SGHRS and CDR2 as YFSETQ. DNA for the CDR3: TGCGCCAGCAGCCGACAGGGAGGGGACACTGAAGCTTTCTTT. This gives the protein CASSRQGGDTEAFF.

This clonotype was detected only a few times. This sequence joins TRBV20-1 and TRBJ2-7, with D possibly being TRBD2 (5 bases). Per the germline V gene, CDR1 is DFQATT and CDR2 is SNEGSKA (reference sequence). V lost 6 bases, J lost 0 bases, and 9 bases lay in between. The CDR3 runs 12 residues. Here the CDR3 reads CSATGVSYEQYF. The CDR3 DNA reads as TGCAGTGCAACCGGGGTCTCCTACGAGCAGTACTTC.

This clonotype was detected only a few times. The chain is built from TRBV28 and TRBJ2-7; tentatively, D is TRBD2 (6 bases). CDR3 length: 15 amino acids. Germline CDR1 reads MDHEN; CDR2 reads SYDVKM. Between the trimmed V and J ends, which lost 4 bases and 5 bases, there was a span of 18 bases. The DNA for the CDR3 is TGTGCCAGCAGTTGGCGCGGGACCGCTCAGAACGAGCAGTACTTC. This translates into CASSWRGTAQNEQYF. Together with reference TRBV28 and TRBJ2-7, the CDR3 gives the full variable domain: DVKVTQSSRYLVKRTGEKVFLECVQDMDHENMFWYRQDPGLGLRLIYFSYDVKMKEKGDIPEGYSVSREKKERFSLILESASTNQTSMYLCASSWRGTAQNEQYFGPGTRLTVT.

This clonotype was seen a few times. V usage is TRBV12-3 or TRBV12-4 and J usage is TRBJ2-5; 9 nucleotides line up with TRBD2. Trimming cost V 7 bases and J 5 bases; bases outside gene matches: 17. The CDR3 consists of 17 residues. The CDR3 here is CASNRDGKSGRTETQYF. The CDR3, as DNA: TGTGCCAGCAACCGAGACGGGAAAAGCGGGAGGACGGAGACCCAGTACTTC.

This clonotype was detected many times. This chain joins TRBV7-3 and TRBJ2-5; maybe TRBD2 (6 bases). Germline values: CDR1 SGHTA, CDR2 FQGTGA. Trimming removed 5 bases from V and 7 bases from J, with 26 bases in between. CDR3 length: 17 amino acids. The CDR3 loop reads CASSPGGAGPFFGTQYF. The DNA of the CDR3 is TGTGCCAGCAGCCCCGGAGGGGCAGGCCCATTTTTCGGGACCCAGTACTTC.

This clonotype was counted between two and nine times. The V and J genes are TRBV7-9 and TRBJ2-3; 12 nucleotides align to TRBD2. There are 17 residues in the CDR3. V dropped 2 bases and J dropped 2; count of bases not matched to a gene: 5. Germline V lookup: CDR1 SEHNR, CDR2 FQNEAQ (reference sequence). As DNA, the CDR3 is TGTGCCAGCAGCTTACCTAGCGGGAGGGTTTACACAGATACGCAGTATTTT. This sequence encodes CASSLPSGRVYTDTQYF. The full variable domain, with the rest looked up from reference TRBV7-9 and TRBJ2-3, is DTGVSQNPRHKITKRGQNVTFRCDPISEHNRLYWYRQTLGQGPEFLTYFQNEAQLEKSRLLSDRFSAERPKGSFSTLEIQRTEQGDSAMYLCASSLPSGRVYTDTQYFGPGTRLTVL.

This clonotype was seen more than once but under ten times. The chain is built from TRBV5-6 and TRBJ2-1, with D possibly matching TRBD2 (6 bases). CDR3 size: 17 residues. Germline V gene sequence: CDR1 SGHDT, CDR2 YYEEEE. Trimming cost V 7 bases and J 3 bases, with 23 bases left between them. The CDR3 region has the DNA TGTGCCAGCTCCAGAGCGAGCGGGCTTCCTGGCTACAATGAGCAGTTCTTC. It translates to CASSRASGLPGYNEQFF.

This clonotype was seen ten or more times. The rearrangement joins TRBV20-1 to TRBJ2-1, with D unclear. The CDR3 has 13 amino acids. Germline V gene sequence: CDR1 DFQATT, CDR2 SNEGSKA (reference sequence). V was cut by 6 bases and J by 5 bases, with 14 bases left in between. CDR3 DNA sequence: TGCAGTGCCACGGGTCGCCGAAACAATGAGCAGTTCTTC. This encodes CSATGRRNNEQFF.

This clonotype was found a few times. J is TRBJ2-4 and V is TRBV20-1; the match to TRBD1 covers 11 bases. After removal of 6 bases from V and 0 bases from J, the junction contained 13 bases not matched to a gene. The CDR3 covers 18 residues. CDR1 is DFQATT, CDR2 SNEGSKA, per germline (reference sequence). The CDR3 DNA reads TGCAGTGCGGCGACCGGGACAGGGGGTGATCTAGCCAAAAACATTCAGTACTTC. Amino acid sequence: CSAATGTGGDLAKNIQYF.

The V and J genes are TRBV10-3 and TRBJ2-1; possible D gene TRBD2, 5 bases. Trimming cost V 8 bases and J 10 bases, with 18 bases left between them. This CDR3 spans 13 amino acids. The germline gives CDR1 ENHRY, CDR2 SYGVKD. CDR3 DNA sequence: TGTGCCATCTGCGAGCCCTTCGAGCGGGAGCAGTTCTTC. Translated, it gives CAICEPFEREQFF.

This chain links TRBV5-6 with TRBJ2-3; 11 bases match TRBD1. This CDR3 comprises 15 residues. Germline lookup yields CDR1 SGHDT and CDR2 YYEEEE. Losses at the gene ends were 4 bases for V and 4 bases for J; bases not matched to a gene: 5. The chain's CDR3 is CASSGDRGAPDTQYF. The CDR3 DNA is TGTGCCAGCAGCGGGGACAGGGGGGCCCCAGATACGCAGTATTTT.

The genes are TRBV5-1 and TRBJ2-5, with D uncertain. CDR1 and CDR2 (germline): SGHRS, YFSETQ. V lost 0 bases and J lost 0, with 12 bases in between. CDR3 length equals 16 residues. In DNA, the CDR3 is TGCGCCAGCAGCTTGGTAGCCCGGGCGGACCAAGAGACCCAGTACTTC. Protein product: CASSLVARADQETQYF.

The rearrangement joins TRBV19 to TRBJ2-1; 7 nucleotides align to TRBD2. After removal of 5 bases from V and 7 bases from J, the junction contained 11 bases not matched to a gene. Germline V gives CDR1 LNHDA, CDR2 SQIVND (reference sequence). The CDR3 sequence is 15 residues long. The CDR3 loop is CASSPRAAGRNEQFF. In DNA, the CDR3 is TGTGCCAGTAGTCCGAGGGCAGCGGGACGGAATGAGCAGTTCTTC.

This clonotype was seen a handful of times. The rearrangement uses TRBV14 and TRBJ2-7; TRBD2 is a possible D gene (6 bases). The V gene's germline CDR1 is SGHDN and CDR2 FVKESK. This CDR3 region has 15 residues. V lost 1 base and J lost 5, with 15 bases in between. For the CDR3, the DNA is TGTGCCAGCAGCCAAGTTGGGGGGTTCATGAACGAGCAGTACTTC. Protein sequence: CASSQVGGFMNEQYF. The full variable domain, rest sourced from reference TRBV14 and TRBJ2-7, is EAGVTQFPSHSVIEKGQTVTLRCDPISGHDNLYWYRRVMGKEIKFLLHFVKESKQDESGMPNNRFLAERTGGTYSTLKVQPAELEDSGVYFCASSQVGGFMNEQYFGPGTRLTVT.